The clone carrying this TCR beta chain was detected only a few times. The sample belongs to a study of blood T cell repertoires in COVID-19. Across the whole study: COVID-19 samples collected from the United States, Italy and Spain covered acute and convalescent phases. PBMCs, B-cell-depleted T cells, or T cells were the source of the cDNA or gDNA that made up the material.

Per the authors' pipeline: By means of reference gene primer amplification, nucleated cell counts were estimated. This table comes from immunoSEQ multiplex PCR, and its TCRdb copy is limited to in-frame clones, with some not included. That table is the source of V, J and clone size, and D and trimming were worked out from the DNA. The top ten hold 15% to 20% of the sample, which has 84,000 or so clones, around three quarters seen once. CDR1 and CDR2 (germline): SGHNT, YYREEE (reference sequence). V dropped 3 bases and J dropped 2 bases, with 5 bases sitting between them. The CDR3 loop spans 13 amino acids.

The sequence came from a woman aged 80 or over with acute or convalescent COVID-19. The sample comprised peripheral blood. The rearrangement links TRBV5-4 to TRBJ2-2; D is unresolved. The CDR3 spells CASSSSNTGELFF. CDR3 in DNA: TGTGCCAGCAGCTCGAGTAACACCGGGGAGCTGTTTTTT.